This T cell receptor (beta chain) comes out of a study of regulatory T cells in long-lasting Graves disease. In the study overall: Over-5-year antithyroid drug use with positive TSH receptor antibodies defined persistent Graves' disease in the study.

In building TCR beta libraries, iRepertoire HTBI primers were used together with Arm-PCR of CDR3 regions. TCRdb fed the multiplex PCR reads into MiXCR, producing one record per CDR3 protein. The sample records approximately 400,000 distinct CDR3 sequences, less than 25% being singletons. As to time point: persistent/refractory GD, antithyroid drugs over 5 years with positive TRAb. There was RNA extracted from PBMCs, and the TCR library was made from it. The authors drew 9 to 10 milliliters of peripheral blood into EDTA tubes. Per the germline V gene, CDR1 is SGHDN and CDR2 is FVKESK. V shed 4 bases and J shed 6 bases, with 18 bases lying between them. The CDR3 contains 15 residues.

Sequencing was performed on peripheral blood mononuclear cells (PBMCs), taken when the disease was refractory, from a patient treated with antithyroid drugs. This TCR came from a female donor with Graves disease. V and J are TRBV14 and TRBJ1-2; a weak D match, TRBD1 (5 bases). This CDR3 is CASSRGAGWQNGYTF. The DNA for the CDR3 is TGTGCCAGCAGCCGAGGTGCAGGGTGGCAGAATGGCTACACCTTC.